The present entry profiles one TCR beta chain with its context. This clonotype was recorded many times. Which antigen it targets is not known. Per-base qualities were not stored, and no clone one base away is much larger. This record belongs to a study of T cells in Graves' hyperthyroidism and ophthalmopathy (dated by TCRdb to the late 2010s). The study in broad terms: Peripheral blood samples were taken at initial diagnosis, before any treatment was given. Following sampling, methimazole starting at 30 mg daily was given to hyperthyroidism patients, and high-dose intravenous methylprednisolone was given to ophthalmopathy patients. TCR Vbeta CDR3 sequencing of 130 to 150 peripheral blood samples (around 45 ophthalmopathy, about 74 hyperthyroidism and about 17 progressor patients) is reported in the paper. TCR V-J signatures able to tell the groups apart were searched for in a discovery cohort of some 97 patients, of whom roughly 42 had Graves' ophthalmopathy and under 65 had stable Graves' hyperthyroidism. For training and testing, the 100 or so patients in the discovery cohort were randomly divided in a 7:3 ratio. Thyroid tissue and blood T-cell repertoires from six Graves' hyperthyroidism patients were also compared in the study. Whether ophthalmopathy could be predicted prospectively was tested in an independent validation cohort made up of fewer than 20 hyperthyroidism patients plus 17 patients who later progressed to ophthalmopathy.

The TCR beta CDR3 regions were amplified from RNA transcripts. The TCR CDR3 was subjected to a first round of RT-PCR using the HTBI primer set and the Qiagen OneStep RT-PCR kit. Libraries were constructed in a second round of multiplex PCR, after which size selection and purification were performed. Paired-end sequencing of the libraries was performed with 100 bp reads on an Illumina HiSeq2000. Turning to the authors' computational methods: SOAPnuke was used to process the raw data, throwing out any read that contained adapters or uncalled bases, had a mean Phred below 15, or lacked an exact constant-primer or identifier match. High-quality paired reads were merged using COPE v1.2.5, and each unique nucleotide sequence was defined as a clonotype. MiTCR v1.1 was used to align clonotypes to the IMGT TRBV, TRBD and TRBJ reference segments. Analysis was restricted to V-J combinations with a frequency above 0.0001, which covered about 99% of repertoires. A TCS score was defined as the ratio of F50 (clonal expansion) to E x V (chaos), with BLOSUM62-based TCRdist applied between CDR3 peptides within each V-J. Welch's t-statistics and random forest reduced just over 500 V-J features to about 13, which were used in a naive Bayes classifier (R e1071). TCRdb redid the processing of the public reads, applying fastp at Q25 and MiXCR, and retained in-frame beta chains. Each entry merges the rows of one CDR3 protein and shows their most common DNA and genes. These V and J calls are TCRdb output, not the study's own analysis. Present in this sample are approximately 530,000 distinct CDR3 sequences, over 15% of which were seen just once. The ten largest account for about 17% of the sample.

Stable Graves' hyperthyroidism was defined as no progression to ophthalmopathy during 18 months of follow-up. Hyperthyroidism patients were newly diagnosed, with disease duration under 2 months, and aged 18 to 65 years. Any patient with an uncontrolled infection, another autoimmune disease, pregnancy or lactation was excluded. Clinical symptoms, serum thyroxine and TRAb, thyroid ultrasound, and orbital computed tomography formed the basis for the diagnoses. PBMCs were isolated from approximately 10 ml of fresh peripheral blood by Ficoll-Paque density gradient centrifugation. Total RNA was extracted with Trizol reagent, and quality was checked on an Agilent 2100 Bioanalyzer. Beyond this particular receptor, the publication reports: No statistical method was used to fix the sample size in advance, and group allocation was not hidden from the investigators. In validation, the model predicted progression to ophthalmopathy with approximately 71% sensitivity and roughly 75% specificity, a median of 6.5 months before onset. Most expanded thyroid clonotypes (frequency above 0.001) were also found in blood, which suggests that blood repertoires may mirror thyroid immune responses. A 13 V-J signature model separated ophthalmopathy from stable hyperthyroidism, with around 90% sensitivity and about 81% specificity in cross-validation and 80%/75% in testing.

The germline V gene supplies CDR1 MNHGY and CDR2 SAAAGT. The CDR3 runs 14 amino acids, cysteine and phenylalanine included. Only the CDR3 portion is preserved as DNA: 42 bases, with reading frame beginning at the first base. Compared with germline, V lacks 9 bases and J lacks 1 base; bases without a gene match: 6. This chain joins TRBV6-8 to TRBJ1-1, and 9 bases in between align with TRBD1. The origin of this receptor is a woman between 18 and 29 years old with Graves' hyperthyroidism. Source material: blood. The nucleotide sequence is TGTGCCAGACAGGGGGCAGACCGGAACACTGAAGCTTTCTTT. Its amino acids are CARQGADRNTEAFF.